A selection of T cell receptor beta chains follows, all from one sample in a study of CD8 T cell repertoires and HIV-1 epitope variants. Their antigens are not known. Sequenced by immunoSEQ multiplex PCR; TCRdb stores in-frame clones only, minus some. This sample has around 5,000 clones, with 60% to 70% found just once. Input material: cultured CD8+ T cells derived from PBMCs. The receptors shown here come from a male donor with HIV. The CDR3 runs from the conserved cysteine through the conserved F or W. A D gene is named only where the DNA matches it firmly. The listing skips clone size in some rows; elsewhere it reads once, few, many or a size class.

J: TRBJ2-4; V: TRBV28; size: .; length: 15; D: TRBD1; CDR3: CASASGTGDKNIQYF; DNA: TGTGCCAGCGCGTCCGGGACAGGGGATAAAAACATTCAGTACTTC
J: TRBJ2-1; V: TRBV5-1; size: .; length: 12; D: .; CDR3: CASSLGLDEQFF; DNA: TGCGCCAGCAGCTTGGGGCTCGATGAGCAGTTCTTC
J: TRBJ2-5; V: TRBV29-1; size: few; length: 13; D: .; CDR3: CSVEAPGVETQYF; DNA: TGCAGCGTTGAAGCCCCTGGGGTAGAGACCCAGTACTTC
J: TRBJ2-7; V: TRBV7-9; size: .; length: 14; D: TRBD2; CDR3: CASSPTSGIYEQYF; DNA: TGTGCCAGCAGCCCGACTAGCGGGATCTACGAGCAGTACTTC
J: TRBJ1-1; V: TRBV6-5; size: .; length: 13; D: .; CDR3: CASSYRGDTEAFF; DNA: TGTGCCAGCAGTTATAGGGGGGACACTGAAGCTTTCTTT
J: TRBJ2-7; V: TRBV28; size: few; length: 14; D: .; CDR3: CASKIIESGHEQYF; DNA: TGTGCCAGCAAAATCATCGAATCGGGCCACGAGCAGTACTTC
J: TRBJ1-6; V: TRBV6-5; size: few; length: 14; D: TRBD1; CDR3: CASSSGQGNSPLHF; DNA: TGTGCCAGCAGTTCGGGACAGGGAAATTCACCCCTCCACTTT
J: TRBJ2-1; V: TRBV19; size: few; length: 14; D: .; CDR3: CASSIVQGENEQFF; DNA: TGTGCCAGTAGTATAGTTCAGGGTGAAAATGAGCAGTTCTTC
J: TRBJ2-7; V: TRBV19; size: .; length: 16; D: TRBD2; CDR3: CASSKGLAGESYEQYF; DNA: TGTGCCAGTAGTAAGGGACTAGCGGGAGAGTCCTACGAGCAGTACTTC
J: TRBJ2-1; V: TRBV18; size: few; length: 13; D: .; CDR3: CASSLGESNEQFF; DNA: TGTGCCAGCTCACTTGGGGAGTCCAATGAGCAGTTCTTC
J: TRBJ2-3; V: TRBV27; size: .; length: 14; D: TRBD2; CDR3: CAVWTSGGPDTQYF; DNA: TGTGCCGTATGGACTAGCGGGGGCCCAGATACGCAGTATTTT
J: TRBJ2-6; V: TRBV28; size: .; length: 18; D: .; CDR3: CASSTRTSFVSGANVLTF; DNA: TGTGCCAGCAGTACCCGGACAAGCTTTGTCTCTGGGGCCAACGTCCTGACTTTC
J: TRBJ1-2; V: TRBV13; size: .; length: 14; D: .; CDR3: CASSFADSFYGYTF; DNA: TGTGCCAGCAGCTTCGCGGACAGCTTCTATGGCTACACCTTC
J: TRBJ1-2; V: TRBV5-1; size: few; length: 13; D: .; CDR3: CASSSPPNYGYTF; DNA: TGCGCCAGCAGCTCGCCCCCCAACTATGGCTACACCTTC
J: TRBJ2-1; V: TRBV27; size: few; length: 15; D: TRBD1; CDR3: CASSLEGTGYNEQFF; DNA: TGTGCCAGCAGCTTAGAAGGGACAGGCTACAATGAGCAGTTCTTC
J: TRBJ1-1; V: TRBV2; size: few; length: 13; D: .; CDR3: CASSDNGGTEAFF; DNA: TGTGCCAGCAGCGACAATGGCGGCACTGAAGCTTTCTTT
J: TRBJ2-2; V: TRBV7-8; size: .; length: 18; D: TRBD2; CDR3: CASSLEMPKGLAAGELFF; DNA: TGTGCCAGCAGCTTAGAGATGCCCAAAGGACTAGCGGCCGGGGAGCTGTTTTTT
J: TRBJ1-1; V: TRBV15; size: .; length: 14; D: TRBD1; CDR3: CATSAHPTGPEAFF; DNA: TGTGCCACCAGCGCACACCCGACAGGGCCTGAAGCTTTCTTT
J: TRBJ2-2; V: TRBV6-1; size: .; length: 16; D: TRBD2; CDR3: CASSVLAGGVTGELFF; DNA: TGTGCCAGCAGTGTCCTAGCGGGAGGAGTCACCGGGGAGCTGTTTTTT
J: TRBJ1-6; V: TRBV14; size: .; length: 14; D: .; CDR3: CASSLGLANSPLHF; DNA: TGTGCCAGCAGCCTCGGGCTAGCAAATTCACCCCTCCACTTT
J: TRBJ2-1; V: TRBV28; size: .; length: 15; D: TRBD2; CDR3: CASTTGTSMGNEQFF; DNA: TGTGCCAGCACCACCGGGACTAGCATGGGCAATGAGCAGTTCTTC
J: TRBJ2-1; V: TRBV6-1; size: .; length: 14; D: TRBD1; CDR3: CASRDRGSYNEQFF; DNA: TGTGCCAGCAGGGACAGGGGCTCCTACAATGAGCAGTTCTTC
J: TRBJ1-6; V: TRBV28; size: .; length: 10; D: .; CDR3: CASAGSPLHF; DNA: TGTGCCAGTGCGGGATCACCCCTCCACTTT
J: TRBJ2-2; V: TRBV19; size: .; length: 15; D: .; CDR3: CASSPAQLITGELFF; DNA: TGTGCCAGTAGCCCCGCACAGCTTATCACCGGGGAGCTGTTTTTT
J: TRBJ2-1; V: TRBV25-1; size: .; length: 18; D: TRBD2; CDR3: CASSEYPGLAGGDDEQFF; DNA: TGTGCCAGCAGTGAATATCCGGGACTAGCGGGGGGTGACGATGAGCAGTTCTTC
J: TRBJ2-1; V: TRBV7-8; size: .; length: 12; D: .; CDR3: CASTLMDNEQFF; DNA: TGTGCCAGCACCCTCATGGACAATGAGCAGTTCTTC